A single sample gave rise to the 14 T cell receptor beta chains below, sequenced in a study of identifying expanded T cells in peripheral blood. TCRdb keeps only in-frame clones here, not all; method: immunoSEQ multiplex PCR. The sample consists of under 150,000 clones, around nine tenths of them appearing once. Sequenced sample: blood. Receptors were obtained from a person aged 18 to 75 in good health.

V gene TRBV19 combines with J gene TRBJ2-3; D not certain. V shed 3 bases and J shed 0 bases, with 16 bases lying between them. The CDR3 is 17 amino acids. In germline, CDR1 is LNHDA, CDR2 SQIVND (reference sequence). As DNA, the CDR3 is TGTGCCAGTAGTATCGCCTTCGAGACGGAGAGCACAGATACGCAGTATTTT. This translates into CASSIAFETESTDTQYF. Full variable domain (remainder filled in from reference TRBV19 and TRBJ2-3): DGGITQSPKYLFRKEGQNVTLSCEQNLNHDAMYWYRQDPGQGLRLIYYSQIVNDFQKGDIAEGYSVSREKKESFPLTVTSAQKNPTAFYLCASSIAFETESTDTQYFGPGTRLTVL.

V and J are TRBV7-6 and TRBJ2-7, with 9 positions matching TRBD1. CDR3 length equals 16 residues. The J segment lost 3 bases and the V segment lost 1 base, leaving 7 bases of the junction unmatched. Looked up from germline, CDR1 is SGHVS and CDR2 is FNYEAQ. CDR3 loop: CASSLEGGDRVYEQYF. CDR3 nucleotide sequence: TGTGCCAGCAGCTTAGAGGGGGGGGACAGGGTCTACGAGCAGTACTTC.

About this clone itself: Lacking the conserved final phenylalanine or tryptophan, this CDR3 likely reflects a read error. The limits of the CDR3 on the DNA are not certain, so only TCRdb's listed CDR3 is given. The chain combines TRBV4-1 with TRBJ2-7; the DNA was not used to check the table's D call, TRBD2. The CDR3 totals 11 residues, both ends included. Germline V gene lookup returns CDR1 MGHRA and CDR2 YSYEKL. This CDR3 reads CASSQDQRGPD.

The V gene is TRBV14, the J gene TRBJ1-5; 7 bases are shared with TRBD1. The CDR3 totals 14 residues. V shed 4 bases, J shed 5 bases, and the junction held 5 bases outside the gene matches. Per germline, CDR1 SGHDN and CDR2 FVKESK. The CDR3 sequence is CASSPTGWDQPQHF. The CDR3 DNA is TGTGCCAGCAGCCCGACAGGGTGGGATCAGCCCCAGCATTTT.

This chain links TRBV7-6 with TRBJ1-4; TRBD1 is a possible D gene (6 bases). Germline V CDR1 and CDR2: SGHVS, FNYEAQ. This CDR3 contains 16 residues. The ends were cut back, 5 bases at V and 5 bases at J, with 18 bases in the middle. Here the CDR3 reads CASSHNPGAINEKLFF. The CDR3 nucleotides are TGTGCCAGCAGCCACAACCCAGGGGCAATAAATGAAAAACTGTTTTTT.

The chain joins TRBV9 to TRBJ1-1, with TRBD1 matching over 9 bases. V lost 3 bases, J lost 0 bases, and 3 bases stayed unmatched. The CDR3 totals 15 residues. Per germline, CDR1 SGDLS and CDR2 YYNGEE. The CDR3 protein is CASSERTGVNTEAFF. The DNA for the CDR3 is TGTGCCAGCAGCGAGCGGACAGGGGTGAACACTGAAGCTTTCTTT.

This clone was detected only a few times. Additional DNA sequences in this sample encode the identical CDR3. The V gene is TRBV6-5, the J gene TRBJ2-3; D gene ambiguous. V lost 0 bases to trimming and J lost 4 bases, with 5 bases between them. CDR1 is MNHEY and CDR2 is SVGAGI in the germline V gene. The length of the CDR3 is 13 residues. The CDR3 is CASSYSLADTQYF. CDR3 in DNA: TGTGCCAGCAGTTACTCGCTGGCAGATACGCAGTATTTT.

The genes are TRBV12-2 and TRBJ2-1; the table's D call, TRBD2, was not checked against the DNA. TRBV12-2 is listed as a pseudogene. The CDR3 consists of 19 residues. CDR3 DNA: TGTGCAAGTCGCACTGGGACTAGCGGGATTGGCAGCTCCTACAATGAGCAGTTCTTC. Translated: CASRTGTSGIGSSYNEQFF.

The V gene is TRBV28, the J gene TRBJ1-5, with D uncertain. This CDR3 comprises 11 residues. Trimming left V 2 bases short and J 7 bases short, with 3 bases between. Germline CDR1 is MDHEN and CDR2 is SYDVKM. CDR3 bases: TGTGCCAGCAGTTTACACCAGCCCCAGCATTTT. This codes for CASSLHQPQHF.

V is TRBV6-6 and J is TRBJ1-1; tentatively, D is TRBD1 (6 bases). V dropped 2 bases and J dropped 5 bases, with 12 bases sitting between them. Per germline, CDR1 MNHNY and CDR2 SVGAGI (reference sequence). The CDR3 is 14 residues long. The CDR3 sequence is CASSYGAGVTEAFF. Written as DNA, the CDR3 is TGTGCCAGCAGTTACGGGGCAGGGGTTACTGAAGCTTTCTTT.

The count of this clone is one. J is TRBJ1-1 and V is TRBV28; D is unresolved. This CDR3 comprises 13 residues. Per germline, CDR1 MDHEN and CDR2 SYDVKM. Deletions cut 2 bases from V and 6 bases from J, with 10 bases between. The CDR3 nucleotides are TGTGCCAGCAGTTTACCGGCGGGCGCTGAAGCTTTCTTT. This encodes CASSLPAGAEAFF.

This clone appeared a single time. This chain joins TRBV5-3 and TRBJ1-5; 7 nucleotides line up with TRBD1. TRBV5-3 is classed as an ORF, of uncertain function. The CDR3 sequence is 15 residues long. The V and J ends lost 4 bases and 7 bases, in that order; junction bases with no gene match: 11. The CDR3 spells CARSRDRAWGQPQHF. CDR3 bases: TGTGCCAGAAGCAGAGACAGGGCGTGGGGGCAGCCCCAGCATTTT.

J is TRBJ1-1 and V is TRBV7-2; D is perhaps TRBD1 (6 bases). V was shortened by 3 bases and J by 1 base, with 9 bases between the two germline ends. Germline V CDR1 and CDR2: SGHTA, FQGNSA. This CDR3 comprises 14 residues. This CDR3 is CASSLDRQNTEAFF. The CDR3 DNA is TGTGCCAGCAGCTTGGACAGACAGAACACTGAAGCTTTCTTT.

V gene TRBV7-9 combines with J gene TRBJ1-2; unclear D gene. Germline V CDR1 and CDR2: SEHNR, FQNEAQ (reference sequence). V was cut by 3 bases and J by 4 bases, with 15 bases left in between. CDR3 length equals 15 residues. The CDR3 DNA sequence: TGTGCCAGCAGCTTGAATCGCCGGACGGCCTATGGCTACACCTTC. Its translation is CASSLNRRTAYGYTF.